The clone carrying this T cell receptor beta chain was seen ten or more times. V shed 2 bases and J 6 bases; nucleotides not matched to a gene: 6. The germline V gene has CDR1 DFQATT and CDR2 SNEGSKA (reference sequence). CDR3 size: 15 residues. These data come from a study of neurological immune-mediated disorders. From the 5' RACE reads, TCRdb called clonotypes with MiXCR, one entry per CDR3 protein. The sample has 65,000 to 85,000 distinct CDR3 sequences, 3.2% seen once. V usage is TRBV20-1 and J usage is TRBJ2-1; 11 bases line up with TRBD2. The clonotype originates from a woman aged 45 to 65 with multiple sclerosis. Sequencing was carried out using PBMCs. CDR3 protein: CSARFSGRGVNEQFF. The CDR3 DNA sequence: TGCAGTGCTAGATTTAGCGGGAGGGGTGTCAATGAGCAGTTCTTC.